This T cell receptor beta chain comes out of a study of T cell repertoires and leukemia-associated antigens (dated by TCRdb to between 2018 and 2020). In terms of the full investigation: Each sample yielded about 5.1 to 7 million read pairs and about 3 to 5.0 million effective reads, some 16 million effective reads overall. In vitro peptide stimulation of healthy T cells was used with the aim of identifying the antigen recognized by a TCR Vbeta21 clone previously found in CML patients.

According to the germline V gene, CDR1 reads MNHEY and CDR2 reads SVGEGT. Measured from the cysteine to the phenylalanine, the CDR3 is 14 residues long. The DNA shown is the 42-base CDR3, in frame from base 1. Here is what the overall study found, with its caveats: Numbers of Vbeta genes (around 66), Jbeta genes (14), VDJ rearrangements and unique CDR3s did not differ significantly among the four groups. Direct testing of the expanded clones' antigen specificity and function was not done, and further investigation was required.

Total RNA was extracted from the cultured T cells using TRIzol reagent. TCRbeta libraries were amplified from RNA using 5' rapid amplification of cDNA ends (5'RACE). Before sequencing, library concentration and integrity were assessed using Qubit, an Agilent instrument, and quantitative PCR. A commercial service provider sequenced the qualified libraries on Illumina HiSeq or MiSeq. In the authors' own workflow: TCR sequences in each sample were identified with MiXCR version 1.8.2. For a clone to count as qualified, its CDR3 had to be longer than four amino acids, its nucleotide length had to be in-frame, and the clone could not contain a stop codon. An effective read was defined as a read containing the complete CDR3 structure. RT-PCR with 24 Vbeta primers, GeneScan spectratyping, and Sanger sequencing were used to validate the expanded clones. Using fastp at Q25 and MiXCR, TCRdb reprocessed the public reads and kept productive beta chains. Each CDR3 protein gets just one entry, which takes the most common genes and DNA from the rows behind it. What appears here as the V and J calls and clone size reflects TCRdb's work, not the paper's. The sample profile shows approximately 10,000 distinct CDR3 sequences; roughly 43% of them were found once. Over 50% of the sample is taken by the ten largest.

Notes on this clonotype: There is no known antigen for this receptor. A read error may produce the germline difference seen at one junction end.

As a first step, the CD3+ T cells were left to rest overnight in RPMI 1640 lacking fetal bovine serum, at 2 million to 3 million cells/mL. MACS immunomagnetic beads were used according to the manufacturer's instructions to isolate CD3+ T cells from PBMCs. The source of this sequence is a female donor in good health. The sequenced sample was CD3+ T cells sorted from blood and cultured. This chain joins TRBV6-2 or TRBV6-3 to TRBJ2-2; the D match is possibly TRBD1 or TRBD2, with 5 bases aligned in each. The CDR3 region: CASTPGTTTGELFF. In nucleotides, the sequence is TGTGCCAGCACCCCAGGGACCACCACCGGGGAGCTGTTCTTT.